This TCR beta chain derives from a study of blood T cells in healthy people across ages. General observations from the study: In long-lived donors, naive CD4+ cell counts and diversity exceeded those of aged donors.

Using a J-beta primer mix together with a sample-barcoded 5' primer, a second PCR was run for about 6 to 11 cycles. TCRdb re-analysed the 5' RACE reads in MiXCR, keeping a single row per CDR3 protein. The data show about 680,000 distinct CDR3 sequences, 45% to 50% seen once. Concerning this clonotype itself: Its specificity is unknown.

A minimum of 7 million PBMCs was isolated per sample. Each sample yielded at least 5.5 micrograms of PBMC total RNA. CDR1 and CDR2 (germline): SEHNR, FQNEAQ (reference sequence). CDR3 length: 11 residues. The specimen sequenced was blood. V gene TRBV7-9 combines with J gene TRBJ2-4; no reliable D call. Matching the DNA end better, TRBJ2-7 makes the J call doubtful. The sequence came from a woman aged 55-69 years in good health. CDR3 residues: CASSARSEQYF. The CDR3 region has the DNA TGTGCCAGCAGCGCCCGGAGCGAGCAGTACTTC.